Following are 11 T cell receptor beta chains from one sample sequenced in a study of regulatory T cells in long-lasting Graves disease. The time point: persistent/refractory GD, antithyroid drugs over 5 years with positive TRAb. Preparation of the TCR library used RNA extracted from PBMCs. CDR3-region Arm-PCR and iRepertoire HTBI primers produced the TCR beta libraries. TCRdb independently ran MiXCR on the multiplex PCR reads; one entry per CDR3 protein. The sample contains hundreds of thousands of distinct CDR3 sequences, 21% of which appear only once. The starting material was peripheral blood mononuclear cells (PBMCs), obtained when the disease was refractory, from a patient treated with antithyroid drugs. The receptors shown here come from a female donor with Graves disease.

This clonotype was found many times. This rearrangement joins TRBV30 to TRBJ1-1; D ambiguous. V dropped 2 bases and J dropped 5 bases, with 6 bases sitting between them. The germline V gene has CDR1 GTSNPN and CDR2 SVGIG (reference sequence). CDR3 length: 11 amino acids. This CDR3 reads CAWSRRTEAFF. For the CDR3, the DNA is TGTGCCTGGAGTAGGAGGACTGAAGCTTTCTTT. Together with reference TRBV30 and TRBJ1-1, the CDR3 gives the full variable domain: SQTIHQWPATLVQPVGSPLSLECTVEGTSNPNLYWYRQAAGRGLQLLFYSVGIGQISSEVPQNLSASRPQDRQFILSSKKLLLSDSGFYLCAWSRRTEAFFGQGTRLTVV.

This clonotype was counted ten times or more. The rearrangement links TRBV12-3 or TRBV12-4 to TRBJ2-7; maybe TRBD1 (6 bases). Trimming removed 4 bases at V and 5 bases at J, with 15 bases between. This CDR3 is built from 14 residues. This CDR3 reads CASSYGTWRNEQYF. CDR3 DNA: TGTGCCAGCAGTTATGGGACATGGCGGAACGAGCAGTACTTC.

The chain has TRBV6-2 or TRBV6-3 and TRBJ2-2, with a possible D match to TRBD2 (7 bases). The germline gives CDR1 MNHEY, CDR2 SVGEGT. Between the trimmed V and J ends, which lost 6 bases and 7 bases, there was a span of 12 bases. The CDR3 sequence is 13 residues long. This chain's CDR3 is CASRGGGHGELFF. In DNA, the CDR3 is TGTGCCAGCAGGGGGGGGGGGCACGGGGAGCTGTTTTTT.

The table lists this clonotype with many counts. J is TRBJ2-7 and V is TRBV27, with 9 nucleotides matching TRBD2. The CDR3 contains 15 residues. After removal of 5 bases from V and 4 bases from J, the junction contained 9 bases not matched to a gene. CDR1 and CDR2 (germline): MNHEY, SMNVEV (reference sequence). CDR3 region: CASSVGGSGSYEQYF. Here the CDR3 DNA reads TGTGCCAGCAGTGTAGGGGGTAGCGGGAGTTACGAGCAGTACTTC.

In its sample, this clonotype was seen many times. This chain connects TRBV3-1 to TRBJ2-5; a possible D gene is TRBD1 (6 bases). Germline CDR1 and CDR2: LGHDT and YNNKEL (reference sequence). The length of the CDR3 is 15 residues. The V end was cut by 0 bases, the J end by 3 bases, with 11 bases between. The CDR3 spells CASSQDGTSEETQYF. In DNA, the CDR3 is TGTGCCAGCAGCCAAGATGGGACATCGGAAGAGACCCAGTACTTC.

This clonotype appeared many times. V is TRBV6-5 and J is TRBJ2-7, with D possibly being TRBD1 (6 bases). Per the germline V gene, CDR1 is MNHEY and CDR2 is SVGAGI. The CDR3 sequence is 14 residues long. V shed 0 bases and J shed 3 bases, with 9 bases lying between them. CDR3 in amino acids: CASSYSGQNYEQYF. The CDR3 DNA reads TGTGCCAGCAGTTACTCAGGACAGAACTACGAGCAGTACTTC.

The sample holds many counts of this clonotype. The chain is built from TRBV28 and TRBJ2-2; 7 nucleotides align to TRBD1. The germline gives CDR1 MDHEN, CDR2 SYDVKM. The CDR3 consists of 14 residues. The V and J ends lost 5 bases and 5 bases, in that order; junction bases with no gene match: 5. CDR3 residues: CASSPGQATGELFF. CDR3 DNA sequence: TGTGCCAGCAGTCCTGGACAGGCGACCGGGGAGCTGTTTTTT.

This clonotype was counted many times. The rearrangement uses TRBV6-1 and TRBJ2-5; 9 nucleotides line up with TRBD1. The germline V gene has CDR1 MNHNS and CDR2 SASEGT. V gave up 1 base and J gave up 4 bases; unmatched junction bases: 4. This CDR3 has 15 amino acids. CDR3 loop: CASSEVGQGRETQYF. In DNA form, the CDR3 reads TGTGCCAGCAGTGAAGTGGGACAGGGAAGAGAGACCCAGTACTTC.

The CDR3 DNA reads as TGTGCCAGCAGCGCTAGTGGCTCGATCGGCGAGACCCAGTACTTC. Translated, it gives CASSASGSIGETQYF. The V and J genes are TRBV9 and TRBJ2-5; D not resolved. The CDR3 contains 15 residues. Trimming left V 3 bases short and J 5 bases short, with 17 bases between. Germline V gene lookup returns CDR1 SGDLS and CDR2 YYNGEE.

Of note for this clonotype: A much larger clone lies a single base off, so this may be a read error. CDR3 amino acids: CSARERDRENYGYTF. The CDR3 DNA reads TGCAGTGCTAGAGAACGGGACAGGGAAAACTATGGCTACACCTTC. V is TRBV20-1 and J is TRBJ1-2; the match to TRBD1 covers 9 bases. Germline V gene sequence: CDR1 DFQATT, CDR2 SNEGSKA (reference sequence). Unmatched junction bases numbered 4, after V lost 0 bases and J lost 2 bases. This CDR3 contains 15 residues.

A word on this clonotype: This may stem from a read error, because a much larger clone lies one nucleotide away. The chain recombines TRBV6-1 with TRBJ1-4, with D uncertain. Germline V gene sequence: CDR1 MNHNS, CDR2 SASEGT. V lost 8 bases to trimming and J lost 3 bases, with 19 bases between them. The CDR3 totals 16 residues. In nucleotides, the CDR3 is TGTGCCAGCTGGCCGACTGGGTTTGCAGCTAATGAAAAACTGTTTTTT. It yields the protein CASWPTGFAANEKLFF.